Listed here are 8 T cell receptor beta chains from one sample, sequenced in a study of T cell repertoires in cytomegalovirus infection. Their recognized antigens are unknown. TCRdb recomputed calls from the reads with MiXCR, one row per CDR3 protein. The table records some 900,000 distinct CDR3 sequences, approximately 30% of them present only once. Sequencing used cultured CD8+ T cells from PBMCs, obtained from culture after CMV antigen stimulation. The receptors come from a human donor in good health (CMV status not recorded). Some clones in this sample may be carry-over from other donors' samples.

This clonotype occurred a few times. CDR3 region: CASSEAPTGHGTYEQYV. In DNA, the CDR3 is TGTGCCAGCAGTGAAGCGCCAACGGGACACGGAACCTACGAGCAGTACGTC. The J gene is TRBJ2-7, the V gene TRBV6-1, with D possibly TRBD1 on 6 matching bases. The ends were cut back, 0 bases at V and 2 bases at J, with 17 bases in the middle. CDR1 and CDR2 (germline): MNHNS, SASEGT. CDR3 length: 17 amino acids.

The DNA for the CDR3 is TGTGCCAGCACTCGGACACTACCTACCTCGAATGAAGCTTTCTTT. It translates to CASTRTLPTSNEAFF. The V call is TRBV12-3 or TRBV12-4, the J call TRBJ1-1, with a tentative D call TRBD1 (5 bases). CDR3 length: 15 residues. Trimming cost V 7 bases and J 7 bases, with 22 bases left between them.

This clonotype has only a few counts. The V and J genes are TRBV11-3 and TRBJ2-2; no clear D gene. Trimming left V 6 bases short and J 3 bases short, with 8 bases between. Germline assignment: CDR1 SGHNT and CDR2 YENEEA. CDR3 length equals 13 residues. CDR3 protein: CASSWRDTGELFF. For the CDR3, the DNA is TGTGCCAGCAGTTGGCGAGACACCGGGGAGCTGTTTTTT. Full variable domain (remainder filled in from reference TRBV11-3 and TRBJ2-2): EAGVVQSPRYKIIEKKQPVAFWCNPISGHNTLYWYLQNLGQGPELLIRYENEEAVDDSQLPKDRFSAERLKGVDSTLKIQPAELGDSAVYLCASSWRDTGELFFGEGSRLTVL.

Only a few counts were recorded for this clonotype. The chain combines TRBV28 with TRBJ2-1, with TRBD1 identical over 10 bases. The J segment lost 3 bases and the V segment lost 4 bases, leaving 6 bases of the junction unmatched. This CDR3 region has 16 residues. The germline gives CDR1 MDHEN, CDR2 SYDVKM. The CDR3 sequence: CASSSGTGAGYNEQFF. In DNA form, the CDR3 reads TGTGCCAGCAGTTCAGGGACAGGGGCGGGCTACAATGAGCAGTTCTTC.

There are many counts of this clonotype. V usage is TRBV7-2 and J usage is TRBJ2-1; D possibly matches TRBD1 or TRBD2 (5 bases each). The V gene's germline CDR1 is SGHTA and CDR2 FQGNSA. Trimming took off 0 bases at V and 2 bases at J, with 11 bases between the two ends. The CDR3 is made up of 16 amino acids. CDR3 nucleotides: TGTGCCAGCAGCTTAGCGCGAGGGGCCCCCTACAATGAGCAGTTCTTC. This sequence encodes CASSLARGAPYNEQFF.

This clonotype occurred once. The genes are TRBV29-1 and TRBJ1-1; no clear D gene. Trimming removed 5 bases from V and 5 bases from J, with 12 bases in between. The V gene's germline CDR1 is SQVTM and CDR2 ANQGSEA. This CDR3 contains 12 residues. Written as DNA, the CDR3 is TGCAGCGTTATTGGTCCGGAGACTGAAGCTTTCTTT. The encoded protein is CSVIGPETEAFF.

The CDR3: CASKAGTGYNEQFF. CDR3 bases: TGTGCCAGCAAGGCCGGGACAGGATACAATGAGCAGTTCTTC. The J gene is TRBJ2-1, the V gene TRBV27; 8 positions match TRBD1. The CDR3 totals 14 residues. Germline CDR1 and CDR2: MNHEY and SMNVEV (reference sequence). V was pared by 7 bases and J by 4 bases, with 6 bases of the junction left unmatched.

This clonotype was seen once. A much larger clone differs by one base, so this may be a read error. The genes are TRBV12-3 or TRBV12-4 and TRBJ2-1; D is possibly TRBD2 (5 bases). The CDR3 runs to 15 residues. Trimming removed 1 base from V and 8 bases from J, with 15 bases in between. DNA of the CDR3: TGTGCCAGCAGTTTAGACGGACTCGCGGGCGATGAGCAGTTCTTC. Protein product: CASSLDGLAGDEQFF.